The 27 T cell receptor beta chains below all came from one sample that was sequenced in a study of T cell changes during pregnancy in multiple sclerosis. Assay used: immunoSEQ multiplex PCR; TCRdb lists only in-frame clones, some missing. The profile shows tens of thousands of clones, 90% to 95% of them singletons. The source material was CD4+ T cells from peripheral blood mononuclear cells, sampled before pregnancy. These receptor sequences come from a female donor with multiple sclerosis, enrolled in a pregnancy study.

The rearrangement links TRBV30 to TRBJ1-3; D not certain. V was clipped by 0 bases and J by 6 bases, with 9 bases between them. The CDR3 is 13 amino acids. Germline V lookup: CDR1 GTSNPN, CDR2 SVGIG (reference sequence). The CDR3 region has the DNA TGTGCCTGGAGTGTAAAGCCTCCAAACACCATATATTTT. It specifies CAWSVKPPNTIYF.

The chain is built from TRBV6-1 and TRBJ2-2, with 7 positions matching TRBD1. The CDR3 extends over 15 amino acids. Germline lookup yields CDR1 MNHNS and CDR2 SASEGT. With V trimmed by 4 bases and J by 6 bases, 8 bases remained unmatched. The CDR3 loop reads CASSVSGTDPGELFF. The CDR3 coding sequence is TGTGCCAGCAGTGTTTCCGGGACAGATCCCGGGGAGCTGTTTTTT.

The chain recombines TRBV27 with TRBJ1-2; TRBD1 might be the D (5 bases). V was shortened by 1 base and J by 4 bases, with 10 bases between the two germline ends. This CDR3 has 14 residues. CDR1 and CDR2 (germline): MNHEY, SMNVEV (reference sequence). CDR3 loop: CASSLWGDPYGYTF. CDR3 nucleotide sequence: TGTGCCAGCAGTTTATGGGGGGACCCCTATGGCTACACCTTC.

CDR3 loop: CASSLVSGGDGYTF. The CDR3 DNA reads TGTGCCAGCAGCTTAGTGTCAGGGGGCGATGGCTACACCTTC. The V call is TRBV11-2, the J call TRBJ1-2; 8 bases line up with TRBD1. Trimming at V came to 1 base and at J to 6 bases, leaving 4 bases not matched to a gene. The CDR3 runs 14 residues. The germline CDR1 and CDR2 sequences are SGHAT and FQNNGV. The full variable domain, in which reference TRBV11-2 and TRBJ1-2 provide the parts outside the CDR3, is EAGVAQSPRYKIIEKRQSVAFWCNPISGHATLYWYQQILGQGPKLLIQFQNNGVVDDSQLPKDRFSAERLKGVDSTLKIQPAKLEDSAVYLCASSLVSGGDGYTFGSGTRLTVV.

J is TRBJ2-5 and V is TRBV19; no clear D. With 5 bases removed from V and 5 bases from J, the gap between germline ends came to 12 bases. CDR1 is LNHDA and CDR2 is SQIVND in the germline V gene (reference sequence). This CDR3 has 13 residues. CDR3 in DNA: TGTGCCAGTAGTGCAAAATTAGAGGAGACCCAGTACTTC. This codes for CASSAKLEETQYF.

This chain connects TRBV19 to TRBJ1-1; D unclear. The V end lost 3 bases, the J end lost 0 bases, and 8 bases lay between the germline ends. The CDR3 has 14 residues. Germline V gene data show CDR1 as LNHDA and CDR2 as SQIVND (reference sequence). The CDR3 DNA reads TGTGCCAGTAGTATCGACAATATGAACACTGAAGCTTTCTTT. Amino acids: CASSIDNMNTEAFF.

The rearrangement uses TRBV5-1 and TRBJ2-3, with D possibly being TRBD2 (6 bases). CDR3 size: 16 residues. The germline gives CDR1 SGHRS, CDR2 YFSETQ. Trimming shortened V by 4 bases and J by 7 bases, and 22 bases separated the two germline ends. CDR3 region: CASSGTSRGLSNTQYF. As DNA, the CDR3 is TGCGCCAGCAGCGGAACCTCCCGCGGACTATCTAATACGCAGTATTTT.

This clone has a single count. The J gene is TRBJ2-7, the V gene TRBV6-1; TRBD2 matches at 11 bases. This CDR3 region has 16 residues. Germline V CDR1 and CDR2: MNHNS, SASEGT. The V segment lost 4 bases and the J segment 0 bases; nucleotides outside the gene matches: 5. The DNA of the CDR3 is TGTGCCAGCAGTGTTACTAGCGGGGGACTCTCCTACGAGCAGTACTTC. Protein sequence: CASSVTSGGLSYEQYF.

This clone was seen a handful of times. The V and J genes are TRBV5-6 and TRBJ1-1, with 7 bases lining up with TRBD1. Germline-derived CDR1 and CDR2 are SGHDT and YYEEEE. CDR3 length equals 15 residues. The V gene end was trimmed by 5 bases and the J gene end by 0 bases; junction bases not matched to a gene: 7. The CDR3 region is CASRFSDRLNTEAFF. In DNA, the CDR3 is TGTGCCAGCAGGTTTTCGGACAGGCTGAACACTGAAGCTTTCTTT.

The genes are TRBV15 and TRBJ1-2; D unresolved. This CDR3 is built from 14 residues. Trimming cost V 0 bases and J 4 bases, with 9 bases left between them. Germline V gene lookup returns CDR1 LNHNV and CDR2 YYDKDF (reference sequence). The chain's CDR3 is CATSRDLASYGYTF. The CDR3 DNA follows: TGTGCCACCAGCAGAGATCTGGCCTCCTATGGCTACACCTTC. Variable domain in full (rest from reference TRBV15 and TRBJ1-2): DAMVIQNPRYQVTQFGKPVTLSCSQTLNHNVMYWYQQKSSQAPKLLFHYYDKDFNNEADTPDNFQSRRPNTSFCFLDIRSPGLGDTAMYLCATSRDLASYGYTFGSGTRLTVV.

The chain joins TRBV27 to TRBJ1-2, with 7 positions matching TRBD1. Trimming at V came to 5 bases and at J to 4 bases, leaving 10 bases not matched to a gene. CDR1 is MNHEY, CDR2 SMNVEV, per germline (reference sequence). The CDR3 extends over 15 amino acids. In DNA form, the CDR3 reads TGTGCCAGCAGTCCATGGACAGGCGTTTCCTATGGCTACACCTTC. It is translated as CASSPWTGVSYGYTF.

V usage is TRBV5-4 and J usage is TRBJ2-7; 10 bases align to TRBD1. The CDR3 is 17 amino acids. The junction had 11 bases not matched to a gene; V was cut back by 2 bases and J by 3 bases. Germline V lookup: CDR1 SGHNT, CDR2 YYREEE (reference sequence). CDR3 DNA sequence: TGTGCCAGCAGCTTACCGACAGGGGGCGCCTCTAACTACGAGCAGTACTTC. It yields the protein CASSLPTGGASNYEQYF.

This rearrangement joins TRBV15 to TRBJ1-2; 8 nucleotides agree with TRBD1. CDR3 length: 15 amino acids. The J segment lost 6 bases and the V segment lost 3 bases, leaving 9 bases of the junction unmatched. CDR1 is LNHNV and CDR2 is YYDKDF in the germline V gene (reference sequence). The CDR3 DNA follows: TGTGCCACCAGCAGGGACAGGGCAAGGACGAATGGCTACACCTTC. Translating it yields CATSRDRARTNGYTF.

This clone was seen a single time. This chain links TRBV5-4 with TRBJ2-5; no clear D. The CDR3 has 13 amino acids. V gave up 4 bases and J gave up 1 base, with 8 bases separating them. CDR1 SGHNT and CDR2 YYREEE come from the germline V gene (reference sequence). The chain's CDR3 is CASSPDFQETQYF. CDR3 sequence (DNA): TGTGCCAGCAGCCCCGACTTCCAAGAGACCCAGTACTTC.

V is TRBV18 and J is TRBJ2-3; TRBD2 is a possible D gene (5 bases). The CDR3 totals 12 residues. The V end lost 10 bases, the J end lost 5 bases, and 13 bases lay between the germline ends. Germline CDR1 is KGHSH and CDR2 is LQKENI. CDR3 coding DNA: TGTGCCACCGCTTTCGGGATAGATACGCAGTATTTT. Translated, it gives CATAFGIDTQYF.

The chain links TRBV28 to TRBJ2-5; 10 nucleotides align to TRBD1. Germline loops: CDR1 MDHEN, CDR2 SYDVKM. This CDR3 comprises 15 residues. V lost 7 bases, J lost 5 bases, and 10 bases stayed unmatched. CDR3 protein: CASTTKRDRGETQYF. DNA of the CDR3: TGTGCCAGCACCACCAAAAGGGACAGGGGTGAGACCCAGTACTTC.

V is TRBV28 and J is TRBJ1-4; D gene unclear. Germline V gives CDR1 MDHEN, CDR2 SYDVKM. Trimming cost V 2 bases and J 6 bases, with 7 bases left between them. The CDR3 totals 13 residues. CDR3 residues: CASSLAGDEKLFF. For the CDR3, the DNA is TGTGCCAGCAGTTTAGCCGGGGATGAAAAACTGTTTTTT.

The chain combines TRBV5-5 with TRBJ1-1, with TRBD1 identical over 8 bases. CDR3 size: 17 residues. J lost 0 bases, V lost 4 bases, and 11 bases had no gene match. Germline V CDR1 and CDR2: SGHKS, YYEKEE (reference sequence). DNA of the CDR3: TGTGCCAGCAGCCTTCTGGACAGGGAGGCTTTGAACACTGAAGCTTTCTTT. Its translation: CASSLLDREALNTEAFF.

The genes are TRBV6-5 and TRBJ1-2; a possible D gene is TRBD1 (5 bases). V lost 2 bases and J lost 8, with 12 bases in between. Per the germline V gene, CDR1 is MNHEY and CDR2 is SVGAGI. The CDR3 sequence is 13 residues long. The CDR3 DNA reads TGTGCCAGCAGTTACAAGACAGCGGGGGGCTACACCTTC. Residues: CASSYKTAGGYTF.

This chain uses TRBV28 with TRBJ2-6; 8 positions match TRBD1. The CDR3 covers 17 residues. Germline assignment: CDR1 MDHEN and CDR2 SYDVKM. Trimming at V came to 6 bases and at J to 0 bases, leaving 7 bases not matched to a gene. CDR3 region: CASRGTGHTSGANVLTF. CDR3 sequence (DNA): TGTGCCAGCAGGGGGACAGGTCACACCTCTGGGGCCAACGTCCTGACTTTC.

V is TRBV5-1 and J is TRBJ1-4; TRBD1 matches at 9 bases. The CDR3 consists of 15 residues. With V trimmed by 1 base and J by 7 bases, 5 bases remained unmatched. In germline, CDR1 is SGHRS, CDR2 YFSETQ. This CDR3 reads CASSLMTGGGEKLFF. The CDR3 bases are TGCGCCAGCAGCTTGATGACAGGGGGTGGTGAAAAACTGTTTTTT. Based on the CDR3 plus reference TRBV5-1 and TRBJ1-4, the full variable domain is KAGVTQTPRYLIKTRGQQVTLSCSPISGHRSVSWYQQTPGQGLQFLFEYFSETQRNKGNFPGRFSGRQFSNSRSEMNVSTLELGDSALYLCASSLMTGGGEKLFFGSGTQLSVL.

This clone appeared a single time. The V and J genes are TRBV30 and TRBJ2-2, with 7 bases aligning to TRBD1. Germline trimming cut 0 bases from V and 3 bases from J; bases unmatched to any gene: 7. The CDR3 totals 16 residues. Looked up from germline, CDR1 is GTSNPN and CDR2 is SVGIG (reference sequence). The CDR3 reads CAWSVLNRGDTGELFF. The CDR3 nucleotides are TGTGCCTGGAGTGTACTGAACAGGGGTGACACCGGGGAGCTGTTTTTT.

The V and J genes are TRBV7-2 and TRBJ2-7; 11 bases are shared with TRBD2. The V segment lost 5 bases and the J segment 4 bases; nucleotides outside the gene matches: 13. Germline V gene sequence: CDR1 SGHTA, CDR2 FQGNSA. The CDR3 contains 17 residues. The CDR3 DNA reads TGTGCCAGCAGCCCGACTAGCGGGGAAGCGATGGGATACGAGCAGTACTTC. This sequence encodes CASSPTSGEAMGYEQYF. Looking up the rest from reference TRBV7-2 and TRBJ2-7 gives the full variable domain: GAGVSQSPSNKVTEKGKDVELRCDPISGHTALYWYRQSLGQGLEFLIYFQGNSAPDKSGLPSDRFSAERTGGSVSTLTIQRTQQEDSAVYLCASSPTSGEAMGYEQYFGPGTRLTVT.

The CDR3 nucleotides read TGCGCCAGCAGCTTGGTACTAGCGGGGGATTCGGATCGAGAGACCCAGTACTTC. It specifies CASSLVLAGDSDRETQYF. V usage is TRBV5-1 and J usage is TRBJ2-5; 11 bases agree with TRBD2. The CDR3 has 18 residues. Germline CDR1 SGHRS, CDR2 YFSETQ. The V and J ends lost 0 bases and 4 bases, in that order; junction bases with no gene match: 11.

The chain couples TRBV29-1 to TRBJ1-1; unclear D gene. The CDR3 extends over 15 amino acids. Trimming pared 8 bases from V and 4 bases from J, leaving 23 bases between. Looked up from germline, CDR1 is SQVTM and CDR2 is ANQGSEA. CDR3: CSPQLRTRFGTEAFF. CDR3 sequence (DNA): TGCAGCCCTCAGTTGAGGACTCGGTTCGGCACTGAAGCTTTCTTT.

V usage is TRBV5-1 and J usage is TRBJ1-4, with a tentative D call TRBD1 (5 bases). CDR1 and CDR2 from the germline V gene are SGHRS and YFSETQ. Trimming stripped 3 bases from V and 7 bases from J, with 13 bases between. The CDR3 length is 14 residues. Written as DNA, the CDR3 is TGCGCCAGCAGCTGGCGTCAGGGTAGTGAAAAACTGTTTTTT. Protein sequence: CASSWRQGSEKLFF.

The chain uses TRBV5-4 and TRBJ2-2; the D gene is possibly TRBD1 (6 bases). The CDR3 sequence is 14 residues long. V was trimmed by 3 bases and J by 6 bases, leaving 12 bases between them. Germline lookup yields CDR1 SGHNT and CDR2 YYREEE (reference sequence). In DNA, the CDR3 is TGTGCCAGCAGCTCGGGACAACGGGCCGGGGAGCTGTTTTTT. Protein sequence: CASSSGQRAGELFF.